This TCR beta chain was identified during a study of CD8 T cells in Susac syndrome. Whole-study results and caveats: Individuals included in the TCR sequencing and HLA analysis were acknowledged by the study to be relatively few in number.

CD8+ and CD4+ T cells from blood underwent TCR beta sequencing. Relapsing-remitting disease, either stable or active, was present in the multiple sclerosis controls, who were treatment-naive patients. In regard to this clonotype: Its antigen remains unknown.

The V segment lost 1 base and the J segment 7 bases; nucleotides outside the gene matches: 9. CDR3 size: 15 residues. CDR1 is LGHNA and CDR2 is YNFKEQ in the germline V gene. An input of about 0.5 to 1 ug of RNA was subjected to reverse transcription using random hexamers. An immunoSEQ multiplex PCR amplified TCR beta CDR3 over 54 Vbeta and 13 Jbeta. TCRdb recomputed calls from the immunoSEQ multiplex PCR reads with MiXCR, one row per CDR3 protein. The table lists some 300,000 distinct CDR3 sequences, 70% to 90% of them singletons. The source of this sequence is a human donor with multiple sclerosis. The genes are TRBV4-2 and TRBJ2-7, with TRBD2 identical over 8 bases. The sample consisted of CD8+ T cells from PBMCs. CDR3 nucleotides: TGTGCCAGCAGCCAAGTTTTCGGGAGGGCAAAAGAGCAGTACTTC. Protein sequence: CASSQVFGRAKEQYF.